Presented here are 3 T cell receptor beta chains from one specimen sequenced in a study of shared clonotypes between healthy human individuals. Assay used: immunoSEQ multiplex PCR; TCRdb lists only in-frame clones, some missing. The sample shows millions of clones, roughly 93% of them seen only once. The sample was naive CD4+ T cells from PBMCs. The subset here: CD45RA+ positively selected. Receptor source: a man aged 18 to 35 in good health. Some clones in this sample may be carry-over from other donors' samples.

Details on this clone: Other DNA sequences from this sample encode an identical CDR3 as well. The rearrangement links TRBV5-1 to TRBJ2-1; possible D gene TRBD2, 6 bases. V lost 4 bases and J lost 0, with 8 bases in between. The length of the CDR3 is 14 residues. Germline loops: CDR1 SGHRS, CDR2 YFSETQ. CDR3 amino acids: CASSVGGSYNEQFF. Written as DNA, the CDR3 is TGCGCCAGCAGCGTCGGGGGCTCCTACAATGAGCAGTTCTTC. The full variable domain, rest sourced from reference TRBV5-1 and TRBJ2-1, is KAGVTQTPRYLIKTRGQQVTLSCSPISGHRSVSWYQQTPGQGLQFLFEYFSETQRNKGNFPGRFSGRQFSNSRSEMNVSTLELGDSALYLCASSVGGSYNEQFFGPGTRLTVL.

The chain has TRBV28 and TRBJ1-5; 7 positions match TRBD1. This CDR3 is built from 15 residues. The junction had 11 bases not matched to a gene; V was cut back by 8 bases and J by 4 bases. Germline-derived CDR1 and CDR2 are MDHEN and SYDVKM. The CDR3 DNA is TGTGCCAGCCTTTTGACAGGGCGGGTGAATCAGCCCCAGCATTTT. Amino acids: CASLLTGRVNQPQHF.

The rearrangement joins TRBV6-6 to TRBJ2-7; 9 bases agree with TRBD1. With 6 bases clipped from V and 4 bases from J, the junction kept 7 bases outside the gene matches. CDR1 is MNHNY and CDR2 is SVGAGI in the germline V gene (reference sequence). CDR3 size: 14 residues. The CDR3 region is CASRDGQGTYEQYF. The CDR3 DNA follows: TGTGCCAGCAGAGACGGACAGGGGACTTACGAGCAGTACTTC.